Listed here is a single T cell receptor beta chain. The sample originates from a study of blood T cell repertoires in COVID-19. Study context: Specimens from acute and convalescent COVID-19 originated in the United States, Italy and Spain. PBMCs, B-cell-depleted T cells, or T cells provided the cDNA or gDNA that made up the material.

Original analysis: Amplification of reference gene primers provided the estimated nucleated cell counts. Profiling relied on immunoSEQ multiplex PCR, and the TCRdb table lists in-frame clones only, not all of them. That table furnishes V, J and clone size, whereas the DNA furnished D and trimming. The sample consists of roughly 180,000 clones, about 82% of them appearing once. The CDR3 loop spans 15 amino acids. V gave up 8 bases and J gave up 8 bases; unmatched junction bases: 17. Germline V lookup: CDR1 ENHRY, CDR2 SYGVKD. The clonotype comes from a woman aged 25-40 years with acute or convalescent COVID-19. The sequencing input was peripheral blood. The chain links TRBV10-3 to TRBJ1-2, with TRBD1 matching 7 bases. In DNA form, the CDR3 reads TGTGCCATCTTTTTTCAGGGGAGACAGGGCGGAGGCTACACCTTC. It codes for CAIFFQGRQGGGYTF.